The 31 T cell receptor beta chains given below trace back to one sample, sequenced in a study of blood T cell repertoires in COVID-19. Sequencing used immunoSEQ multiplex PCR; TCRdb keeps in-frame clones, though not all of them. The data hold 45,000 to 55,000 clones, with 75% to 90% observed a single time. Sequencing was carried out using peripheral blood. The receptors were sampled from a human donor in a cohort sampled during active COVID-19.

The CDR3 loop is CASSPGGGYEQYF. In nucleotides, the CDR3 is TGTGCCAGCAGCCCAGGGGGAGGATACGAGCAGTACTTC. V and J are TRBV28 and TRBJ2-7; D perhaps matches TRBD1 (7 bases). CDR1 is MDHEN and CDR2 is SYDVKM in the germline V gene. Trimming pared 6 bases from V and 4 bases from J, leaving 13 bases between. The length of the CDR3 is 13 residues.

This clone was seen just once. The rearrangement uses TRBV12-3 or TRBV12-4 and TRBJ1-2; TRBD1 aligns across 8 bases. The J segment lost 5 bases and the V segment lost 5 bases, leaving 4 bases of the junction unmatched. The CDR3 has 13 amino acids. The CDR3 spells CASSPDRAYGYTF. CDR3 coding DNA: TGTGCCAGCAGTCCGGACAGGGCGTATGGCTACACCTTC.

This clone is a singleton in its sample. The chain links TRBV11-2 to TRBJ1-1; D is unclear. This CDR3 comprises 12 residues. Germline V gives CDR1 SGHAT, CDR2 FQNNGV. Trimming left V 3 bases short and J 6 bases short, with 8 bases between. CDR3 in amino acids: CASSFYSAEAFF. The CDR3 DNA follows: TGTGCCAGCAGCTTCTATTCGGCTGAAGCTTTCTTT.

The rearrangement links TRBV7-2 to TRBJ2-4; D perhaps matches TRBD1 (5 bases). Germline CDR1 SGHTA, CDR2 FQGNSA. Trimming took 5 bases from V and 6 from J, leaving 14 bases between them. The CDR3 is 14 amino acids. CDR3 coding DNA: TGTGCCAGCAGCCCTCAAGGGGCTGGAAACATTCAGTACTTC. It is translated as CASSPQGAGNIQYF.

With regard to this clone: A read error may account for a junction end that differs from germline. This chain connects TRBV15 to TRBJ1-4, with a weak D call TRBD1 (6 bases). The CDR3 is 14 amino acids. Looked up from germline, CDR1 is LNHNV and CDR2 is YYDKDF (reference sequence). The CDR3 coding sequence is TGTGCCACCAGCAGAGACAGGGGTAATGAGAAACTGTTTTTT. Protein: CATSRDRGNEKLFF.

This chain links TRBV9 with TRBJ2-3; 14 bases line up with TRBD2. Germline CDR1 is SGDLS and CDR2 is YYNGEE. The J segment lost 7 bases and the V segment lost 3 bases, leaving 16 bases of the junction unmatched. This CDR3 is built from 19 residues. The CDR3 nucleotides are TGTGCCAGCAGCGATAGTGACCTCCGACTAGCGGGGGGGCGGTATACGCAGTATTTT. Its translation: CASSDSDLRLAGGRYTQYF.

This clone was counted once. The CDR3 sequence: CASIPPPGTGVVTEAFF. CDR3 nucleotides: TGTGCCAGCATCCCTCCGCCGGGGACAGGGGTTGTCACTGAAGCTTTCTTT. The rearrangement links TRBV28 to TRBJ1-1; TRBD1 agrees at 10 bases. Germline values: CDR1 MDHEN, CDR2 SYDVKM. The CDR3 runs to 17 residues. After removal of 7 bases from V and 4 bases from J, the junction contained 15 bases not matched to a gene.

J is TRBJ1-5 and V is TRBV6-2 or TRBV6-3, with unresolved D. The CDR3 runs 16 residues. The ends were cut back, 2 bases at V and 2 bases at J, with 13 bases in the middle. Per the germline V gene, CDR1 is MNHEY and CDR2 is SVGEGT. The CDR3 is CASSYGLTLGNQPQHF. CDR3 coding DNA: TGTGCCAGCAGTTACGGGCTGACCTTGGGCAATCAGCCCCAGCATTTT.

This clone was seen once. The chain employs TRBV19 and TRBJ2-2; TRBD1 is a possible D gene (6 bases). Germline V gives CDR1 LNHDA, CDR2 SQIVND (reference sequence). The CDR3 runs 15 residues. Trimming cost V 5 bases and J 0 bases, with 10 bases left between them. CDR3 DNA: TGTGCCAGTAGTTGGGGGCCCCCGAACACCGGGGAGCTGTTTTTT. Encoded protein: CASSWGPPNTGELFF.

The rearrangement links TRBV4-2 to TRBJ2-3; TRBD1 might be the D (5 bases). The V gene's germline CDR1 is LGHNA and CDR2 YNFKEQ. This CDR3 spans 18 amino acids. Trimming removed 1 base from V and 1 base from J, with 18 bases in between. The CDR3 nucleotides read TGTGCCAGCAGCCAAGCACCTCTGGGGCAGGGTCGCACAGATACGCAGTATTTT. This sequence encodes CASSQAPLGQGRTDTQYF.

This clone has only a few counts. The chain employs TRBV5-4 and TRBJ2-3; possibly TRBD2 for D (6 bases). Germline CDR1 SGHNT, CDR2 YYREEE (reference sequence). Trimming shortened V by 4 bases and J by 0 bases, and 18 bases separated the two germline ends. This CDR3 spans 17 amino acids. CDR3 sequence: CASSAGSGRGSTDTQYF. CDR3 sequence (DNA): TGTGCCAGCAGCGCAGGTTCTGGGCGGGGCAGCACAGATACGCAGTATTTT.

The chain recombines TRBV3-1 (or the pseudogene TRBV3-2) with TRBJ1-6; 8 nucleotides align to TRBD1. The CDR3 length is 18 residues. J lost 0 bases, V lost 1 base, and 5 bases had no gene match. Germline CDR1 LGHDT, CDR2 YNNKEL (reference sequence). For the CDR3, the DNA is TGTGCCAGCAGCCAAGTCCAGGGGGCCAGCTCCTATAATTCACCCCTCCACTTT. This gives the protein CASSQVQGASSYNSPLHF.

The genes are TRBV3-1 (or the pseudogene TRBV3-2) and TRBJ1-4; D unresolved. Germline lookup yields CDR1 LGHDT and CDR2 YNNKEL (reference sequence). This CDR3 has 15 amino acids. Trimming shortened V by 3 bases and J by 7 bases, and 15 bases separated the two germline ends. The CDR3 DNA is TGTGCCAGCAGCCAGTCGCGAGGGAGTATTGAAAAACTGTTTTTT. It encodes CASSQSRGSIEKLFF.

This clone was recorded only once. This rearrangement joins TRBV29-1 to TRBJ1-5, with TRBD1 matching over 11 bases. Germline lookup yields CDR1 SQVTM and CDR2 ANQGSEA. CDR3 length: 17 amino acids. The ends lost 4 bases at V and 2 bases at J; junction bases unmatched: 10. CDR3 residues: CSVVDGQGAIGNQPQHF. The CDR3 bases are TGCAGCGTTGTCGACGGACAGGGGGCGATAGGCAATCAGCCCCAGCATTTT.

This clone showed up just once. The chain links TRBV10-3 to TRBJ1-1; maybe TRBD1 (6 bases). The CDR3 covers 14 residues. Germline assignment: CDR1 ENHRY and CDR2 SYGVKD. With 5 bases removed from V and 3 bases from J, the gap between germline ends came to 13 bases. The CDR3 loop reads CAISSLRGDTEAFF. The DNA for the CDR3 is TGTGCCATCAGTTCTCTCAGGGGAGACACTGAAGCTTTCTTT.

The V gene is TRBV2, the J gene TRBJ2-3; D remains ambiguous. The length of the CDR3 is 13 residues. Germline loops: CDR1 SNHLY, CDR2 FYNNEI. Trimming stripped 3 bases from V and 7 bases from J, with 11 bases between. CDR3 protein: CASSEGLQHTQYF. Written as DNA, the CDR3 is TGTGCCAGCAGTGAGGGCCTCCAACATACGCAGTATTTT.

V and J are TRBV6-6 and TRBJ2-2; the D gene is possibly TRBD1 (5 bases). V was cut by 7 bases and J by 4 bases, with 7 bases left in between. Germline loops: CDR1 MNHNY, CDR2 SVGAGI (reference sequence). The CDR3 has 12 amino acids. The CDR3 nucleotides are TGTGCCAGCAAGGGGATCACCGGGGAGCTGTTTTTT. Encoded protein: CASKGITGELFF.

In this sample, this clone turned up once. The V and J genes are TRBV27 and TRBJ2-7, with 12 bases matching TRBD2. V gave up 6 bases and J gave up 2 bases; unmatched junction bases: 8. Germline values: CDR1 MNHEY, CDR2 SMNVEV (reference sequence). This CDR3 has 16 residues. CDR3 amino acids: CASSRLAGAFTYEQYF. The CDR3 DNA is TGTGCCAGCAGCAGACTAGCGGGGGCCTTTACCTACGAGCAGTACTTC.

The V call is TRBV21-1, the J call TRBJ2-3; the table calls TRBD2, which could not be checked here. TRBV21-1 is recorded as a pseudogene. This CDR3 contains 16 residues. This chain's CDR3 is CASSNCTGRGTDTQYF. CDR3 DNA: TGTGCCAGCAGCAATTGTACAGGGAGGGGCACAGATACGCAGTATTTT.

In this sample, this clone is medium-sized. The rearrangement joins TRBV28 to TRBJ2-3, with 9 bases matching TRBD2. Germline trimming cut 5 bases from V and 0 bases from J; bases unmatched to any gene: 6. The length of the CDR3 is 16 residues. Germline V CDR1 and CDR2: MDHEN, SYDVKM. The CDR3 is CASSPQRGASTDTQYF. In nucleotides, the CDR3 is TGTGCCAGCAGTCCCCAGCGGGGGGCAAGCACAGATACGCAGTATTTT.

The chain uses TRBV27 and TRBJ2-6; D gene unclear. V was trimmed by 2 bases and J by 1 base, leaving 6 bases between them. Germline V lookup: CDR1 MNHEY, CDR2 SMNVEV (reference sequence). This CDR3 has 15 amino acids. In DNA form, the CDR3 reads TGTGCCAGCAGTTTAAAGCCGTCTGGGGCCAACGTCCTGACTTTC. It is translated as CASSLKPSGANVLTF.

This clone was recorded only once. The chain links TRBV18 to TRBJ1-2, with 10 bases that match TRBD1. This CDR3 spans 14 amino acids. The germline gives CDR1 KGHSH, CDR2 LQKENI. V shed 3 bases, J shed 5 bases, and the junction held 3 bases outside the gene matches. Here the CDR3 DNA reads TGTGCCAGCTCACCCGGGACAGGGGAGTATGGCTACACCTTC. Translation gives CASSPGTGEYGYTF.

The rearrangement uses TRBV4-1 and TRBJ2-1; D is unresolved. The CDR3 contains 15 residues. Trimming took 0 bases from V and 12 from J, leaving 18 bases between them. CDR1 and CDR2 from the germline V gene are MGHRA and YSYEKL. In DNA form, the CDR3 reads TGCGCCAGCAGCCAAGAGAACTTTCCCACCTCCATGCAGTTCTTC. It yields the protein CASSQENFPTSMQFF.

This clone was counted a few times. The chain carries TRBV15 and TRBJ1-1, with D possibly TRBD1 on 6 matching bases. With 3 bases removed from V and 1 base from J, the gap between germline ends came to 6 bases. Germline CDR1 reads LNHNV; CDR2 reads YYDKDF (reference sequence). The CDR3 has 13 amino acids. CDR3 in DNA: TGTGCCACCAGCAGGACAGGGAACACTGAAGCTTTCTTT. It specifies CATSRTGNTEAFF.

The rearrangement links TRBV6-5 to TRBJ2-3, with D possibly TRBD2 on 7 matching bases. Germline assignment: CDR1 MNHEY and CDR2 SVGAGI. This CDR3 has 14 amino acids. V lost 7 bases and J 2 bases, leaving 13 bases between the germline ends. The CDR3 protein is CASTGGHFTDTQYF. The CDR3 bases are TGTGCCAGCACGGGGGGCCACTTCACAGATACGCAGTATTTT.

Here the CDR3 reads CASSPAGAGAPQEQFF. The DNA of the CDR3 is TGTGCCAGCTCACCAGCAGGAGCGGGGGCGCCTCAGGAGCAGTTCTTC. The chain recombines TRBV18 with TRBJ2-1, with TRBD2 matching over 8 bases. The CDR3 has 16 amino acids. Germline assignment: CDR1 KGHSH and CDR2 LQKENI. V shed 2 bases, J shed 10 bases, and the junction held 13 bases outside the gene matches.

This chain joins TRBV11-2 and TRBJ2-7; the match to TRBD1 covers 8 bases. The CDR3 loop spans 12 amino acids. J lost 2 bases, V lost 8 bases, and 2 bases had no gene match. Germline assignment: CDR1 SGHAT and CDR2 FQNNGV. The CDR3 DNA sequence: TGTGCCAGCGACAGGGGAACCTACGAGCAGTACTTC. It translates to CASDRGTYEQYF.

J is TRBJ2-3 and V is TRBV19, with D possibly TRBD1 on 7 matching bases. The germline V gene encodes CDR1 LNHDA and CDR2 SQIVND (reference sequence). This CDR3 is built from 18 residues. V dropped 1 base and J dropped 3 bases, with 20 bases sitting between them. CDR3 nucleotides: TGTGCCAGTAGTATAGGGAAAACCCAGGGGGGAAGAACAGATACGCAGTATTTT. Translation gives CASSIGKTQGGRTDTQYF.

V and J are TRBV6-5 and TRBJ1-2; D remains ambiguous. The germline V and J ends were trimmed by 5 bases and 4 bases, with 11 bases remaining between them. The CDR3 is 13 amino acids. Germline V gene lookup returns CDR1 MNHEY and CDR2 SVGAGI. The CDR3 region is CASSPLSGYGYTF. As DNA, the CDR3 is TGTGCCAGCAGTCCGCTAAGTGGCTATGGCTACACCTTC.

This sequence joins TRBV24-1 and TRBJ2-2; 11 bases line up with TRBD2. CDR1 KGHDR and CDR2 SFDVKD come from the germline V gene. The CDR3 loop spans 17 amino acids. The V gene end was trimmed by 3 bases and the J gene end by 7 bases; junction bases not matched to a gene: 9. In nucleotides, the CDR3 is TGTGCCACCAGTGATCCCTTTTCTAGCGGGGGGAACGGGGAGCTGTTTTTT. This gives the protein CATSDPFSSGGNGELFF.

This chain joins TRBV9 and TRBJ1-2; D is possibly TRBD1 (5 bases). In germline, CDR1 is SGDLS, CDR2 YYNGEE. Trimming removed 4 bases from V and 11 bases from J, with 27 bases in between. This CDR3 is 16 amino acids long. CDR3 loop: CASSQIGTGPSHSYTF. As DNA, the CDR3 is TGTGCCAGCAGCCAAATTGGAACAGGCCCATCGCATTCATACACCTTC.